This T cell receptor beta chain was identified in a study of PD-L1 blockade in urothelial cancer. Data came from immunoSEQ multiplex PCR; TCRdb stores just in-frame clones and leaves some out. The sample gives 70,000 to 75,000 clones, around 84% of which show up once; 4% to 6% is in the top ten. V dropped 0 bases and J dropped 5; count of bases not matched to a gene: 7. The germline V gene has CDR1 MNHEY and CDR2 SMNVEV (reference sequence). This CDR3 has 15 amino acids. This clonotype originated in a man in his sixties or seventies with urothelial cancer. The source was PBMCs, collected around atezolizumab (anti-PD-L1) treatment. This sequence joins TRBV27 and TRBJ2-7; 7 bases map to TRBD1. As DNA, the CDR3 is TGTGCCAGCAGTTTATCGATCGGGACAGCCCACGAGCAGTACTTC. Amino acid sequence: CASSLSIGTAHEQYF.